What follows is one TCR beta chain and its context. Its antigen is unknown. Produced via immunoSEQ multiplex PCR; TCRdb's table is partial and in-frame only. The sample yields around 39,000 clones, roughly 93% seen once. Germline CDR1 and CDR2: LNHDA and SQIVND (reference sequence). The V segment lost 6 bases and the J segment 2 bases; nucleotides outside the gene matches: 6. CDR3 length: 14 amino acids. This sample was included in a study of T cells in tuberculosis. Study details: The T cells targeted glucose monomycolate, a mycobacterial lipid, via CD1B. Study-wide results and limits: Active tuberculosis cases were adults; controls were adolescents. Smaller distances to GMM-specific TCRs suggested their expansion in active tuberculosis.

Unsorted cryopreserved PBMC were sequenced, averaging roughly 94,000 T cells per clinical donor. This TCR derives from a donor aged 10-30 years with latent tuberculosis or without tuberculosis infection. Sequencing input: PBMCs. This chain links TRBV19 with TRBJ2-7; 8 positions agree with TRBD2. The CDR3 region has the DNA TGTGCCAGTAGAAAAGCGGGGGATACCTACGAGCAGTACTTC. As protein: CASRKAGDTYEQYF.